Presented here are 19 T cell receptor beta chains from one specimen sequenced in a study of cytomegalovirus exposure and HLA in healthy donors. Use of 60 Vbeta and 13 Jbeta primers characterized the PCR. Profiled with immunoSEQ multiplex PCR; TCRdb holds only in-frame clones, not every one. Of under 150,000 clones listed, around three quarters are singletons. The sample consisted of PBMCs. The receptors come from a woman aged 40 to 50 in good health and CMV-seropositive.

In its sample, this clone was seen once. Sequence at one end of the junction differs from germline and may be a read error. In DNA form, the CDR3 reads TGTGCTAGCAGCCCAAGTTCAGGATACAATGAGCAGTTCTTC. This codes for CASSPSSGYNEQFF. The chain uses TRBV7-7 and TRBJ2-1, with unresolved D. The CDR3 has 14 amino acids. Per germline, CDR1 SSHAT and CDR2 FNYEAQ (reference sequence).

The V gene is TRBV15, the J gene TRBJ1-5, with D perhaps matching TRBD1 (5 bases). V was clipped by 5 bases and J by 6 bases, with 17 bases between them. Germline CDR1 LNHNV, CDR2 YYDKDF (reference sequence). This CDR3 region has 15 residues. The CDR3 region is CATSSFAGGGQPQHF. CDR3 DNA sequence: TGTGCCACCAGCTCCTTCGCCGGGGGGGGTCAGCCCCAGCATTTT.

V is TRBV19 and J is TRBJ2-1; D unclear. Germline V gives CDR1 LNHDA, CDR2 SQIVND (reference sequence). Trimming took 5 bases from V and 6 from J, leaving 14 bases between them. The CDR3 is made up of 14 amino acids. The CDR3 sequence is CASSFSVQVNEQFF. The CDR3 DNA is TGTGCCAGTAGTTTCTCCGTCCAGGTCAATGAGCAGTTCTTC.

This chain uses TRBV7-9 with TRBJ2-5; D not resolved. CDR1 and CDR2 (germline): SEHNR, FQNEAQ (reference sequence). The CDR3 spans 16 residues. With 3 bases removed from V and 1 base from J, the gap between germline ends came to 15 bases. CDR3: CASSFTGERIQETQYF. CDR3 in DNA: TGTGCCAGCAGCTTTACCGGAGAACGCATCCAAGAGACCCAGTACTTC.

CDR3 loop: CASSRSGMGLFF. The CDR3 nucleotides are TGTGCCAGCAGTAGGAGCGGGATGGGTCTGTTCTTC. The gene calls are TRBV28 and TRBJ2-1; TRBD2 matches at 7 bases. After removal of 5 bases from V and 15 bases from J, the junction contained 10 bases not matched to a gene. Germline CDR1 is MDHEN and CDR2 is SYDVKM. This CDR3 has 12 amino acids.

This chain links TRBV6-1 with TRBJ1-3; D might be TRBD1 (6 bases). The CDR3 has 14 amino acids. Germline V CDR1 and CDR2: MNHNS, SASEGT. Trimming pared 8 bases from V and 0 bases from J, leaving 11 bases between. As DNA, the CDR3 is TGTGCCAGCCAGACAGGCCTCTCTGGAAACACCATATATTTT. This sequence encodes CASQTGLSGNTIYF.

The rearrangement links TRBV4-1 to TRBJ2-3, with D possibly being TRBD2 (5 bases). The CDR3 spans 18 residues. The germline V gene has CDR1 MGHRA and CDR2 YSYEKL. The V end lost 3 bases, the J end lost 3 bases, and 22 bases lay between the germline ends. CDR3: CASSQQAPAGVTTDTQYF. CDR3 coding DNA: TGCGCCAGCAGCCAGCAAGCCCCCGCGGGCGTGACTACAGATACGCAGTATTTT.

This chain connects TRBV30 to TRBJ2-1; 10 positions agree with TRBD2. Germline V lookup: CDR1 GTSNPN, CDR2 SVGIG (reference sequence). V shed 0 bases, J shed 6 bases, and the junction held 11 bases outside the gene matches. The CDR3 has 17 residues. The CDR3 sequence: CAWSVRRTAGGPNEQFF. The DNA for the CDR3 is TGTGCCTGGAGTGTACGCCGGACAGCGGGAGGGCCCAATGAGCAGTTCTTC. Filled out from reference TRBV30 and TRBJ2-1, the complete variable domain reads SQTIHQWPATLVQPVGSPLSLECTVEGTSNPNLYWYRQAAGRGLQLLFYSVGIGQISSEVPQNLSASRPQDRQFILSSKKLLLSDSGFYLCAWSVRRTAGGPNEQFFGPGTRLTVL.

CDR3 amino acids: CASSGARIPSYEQYF. In DNA, the CDR3 is TGCGCCAGCAGTGGGGCCCGCATACCCTCCTACGAGCAGTACTTC. The V and J genes are TRBV5-1 and TRBJ2-5, with D possibly being TRBD1 (5 bases). The J call may be incorrect, as the DNA end agrees better with TRBJ2-7. This CDR3 has 15 amino acids. CDR1 and CDR2 from the germline V gene are SGHRS and YFSETQ.

The rearrangement joins TRBV28 to TRBJ1-4; D uncertain. The germline V and J ends were trimmed by 6 bases and 8 bases, with 19 bases remaining between them. CDR1 is MDHEN and CDR2 is SYDVKM in the germline V gene. CDR3 length: 15 amino acids. DNA for the CDR3: TGTGCCAGCAGGTCCTACCGGGGAGGGAGGGAAAAACTGTTTTTT. This sequence encodes CASRSYRGGREKLFF.

Here the CDR3 reads CASSPTEYGYTF. CDR3 DNA: TGTGCCAGCAGCCCGACGGAGTATGGCTACACCTTC. The V and J genes are TRBV7-9 and TRBJ1-2; D is undetermined. CDR1 is SEHNR and CDR2 is FQNEAQ in the germline V gene (reference sequence). This CDR3 spans 12 amino acids. V lost 5 bases to trimming and J lost 5 bases, with 9 bases between them.

In the case of this clone: The sample contains more than one DNA sequence encoding this CDR3. The chain employs TRBV9 and TRBJ1-4; D unresolved. The germline CDR1 and CDR2 sequences are SGDLS and YYNGEE. With 0 bases removed from V and 4 bases from J, the gap between germline ends came to 4 bases. The CDR3 has 13 amino acids. CDR3 sequence: CASSVDNNEKLFF. DNA of the CDR3: TGTGCCAGCAGCGTAGATAATAATGAAAAACTGTTTTTT.

The chain carries TRBV27 and TRBJ2-2, with 10 bases that match TRBD2. CDR3 length equals 16 residues. Germline V lookup: CDR1 MNHEY, CDR2 SMNVEV (reference sequence). Trimming removed 8 bases from V and 4 bases from J; junction bases left unmatched: 10. For the CDR3, the DNA is TGTGCCAGCGGTTATTGGGCTAGCGGGGGCACCGGGGAGCTGTTTTTT. This translates into CASGYWASGGTGELFF.

Remarks on this clone: One end of the junction fails to match germline, which may point to a read error. The gene calls are TRBV5-6 and TRBJ2-7, with TRBD2 matching 12 bases. The CDR3 length is 15 residues. In germline, CDR1 is SGHDT, CDR2 YYEEEE. The CDR3 loop is CASRLETSGSYEQYF. The DNA of the CDR3 is TGTGCCAGCAGGTTGGAGACTAGCGGGAGCTACGAGCAGTACTTC.

The chain's CDR3 is CAWSVSIGGPQHF. As DNA, the CDR3 is TGTGCCTGGAGTGTTTCCATTGGCGGGCCCCAGCATTTT. The rearrangement uses TRBV30 and TRBJ1-5; D ambiguous. V was trimmed by 0 bases and J by 9 bases, leaving 12 bases between them. This CDR3 spans 13 amino acids. The V gene's germline CDR1 is GTSNPN and CDR2 SVGIG (reference sequence).

The gene calls are TRBV14 and TRBJ1-2, with 8 bases aligning to TRBD1. Germline-derived CDR1 and CDR2 are SGHDN and FVKESK. V shed 4 bases, J shed 2 bases, and the junction held 6 bases outside the gene matches. The CDR3 has 15 amino acids. The CDR3 region is CASSRYRDRNYGYTF. Here the CDR3 DNA reads TGTGCCAGCAGCCGCTACCGGGACAGGAACTATGGCTACACCTTC. Together with reference TRBV14 and TRBJ1-2, the CDR3 gives the full variable domain: EAGVTQFPSHSVIEKGQTVTLRCDPISGHDNLYWYRRVMGKEIKFLLHFVKESKQDESGMPNNRFLAERTGGTYSTLKVQPAELEDSGVYFCASSRYRDRNYGYTFGSGTRLTVV.

This chain links TRBV4-1 with TRBJ1-1; D unclear. V gave up 1 base and J gave up 2 bases, with 11 bases separating them. The CDR3 totals 15 residues. Germline CDR1 MGHRA, CDR2 YSYEKL. For the CDR3, the DNA is TGCGCCAGCAGCCAAGGCCTACTTTCTAACACTGAAGCTTTCTTT. This codes for CASSQGLLSNTEAFF.

CDR3 sequence (DNA): TGTGCCAGCAACTTACAGGGGGCGGACACCGGGGAGCTGTTTTTT. Encoded protein: CASNLQGADTGELFF. The rearrangement joins TRBV6-1 to TRBJ2-2; TRBD1 agrees at 9 bases. Germline lookup yields CDR1 MNHNS and CDR2 SASEGT. V trimming: 7 bases; J trimming: 3 bases; junction bases outside the gene matches: 6. This CDR3 spans 15 amino acids.

The genes are TRBV11-3 and TRBJ2-1; the match to TRBD1 covers 7 bases. Trimming removed 1 base from V and 7 bases from J; junction bases left unmatched: 4. CDR1 and CDR2 from the germline V gene are SGHNT and YENEEA. The CDR3 has 14 amino acids. Here the CDR3 DNA reads TGTGCCAGCAGCTTAGCTGGGACAGAAAATGAGCAGTTCTTC. Encoded protein: CASSLAGTENEQFF. The full variable domain, rest sourced from reference TRBV11-3 and TRBJ2-1, is EAGVVQSPRYKIIEKKQPVAFWCNPISGHNTLYWYLQNLGQGPELLIRYENEEAVDDSQLPKDRFSAERLKGVDSTLKIQPAELGDSAVYLCASSLAGTENEQFFGPGTRLTVL.